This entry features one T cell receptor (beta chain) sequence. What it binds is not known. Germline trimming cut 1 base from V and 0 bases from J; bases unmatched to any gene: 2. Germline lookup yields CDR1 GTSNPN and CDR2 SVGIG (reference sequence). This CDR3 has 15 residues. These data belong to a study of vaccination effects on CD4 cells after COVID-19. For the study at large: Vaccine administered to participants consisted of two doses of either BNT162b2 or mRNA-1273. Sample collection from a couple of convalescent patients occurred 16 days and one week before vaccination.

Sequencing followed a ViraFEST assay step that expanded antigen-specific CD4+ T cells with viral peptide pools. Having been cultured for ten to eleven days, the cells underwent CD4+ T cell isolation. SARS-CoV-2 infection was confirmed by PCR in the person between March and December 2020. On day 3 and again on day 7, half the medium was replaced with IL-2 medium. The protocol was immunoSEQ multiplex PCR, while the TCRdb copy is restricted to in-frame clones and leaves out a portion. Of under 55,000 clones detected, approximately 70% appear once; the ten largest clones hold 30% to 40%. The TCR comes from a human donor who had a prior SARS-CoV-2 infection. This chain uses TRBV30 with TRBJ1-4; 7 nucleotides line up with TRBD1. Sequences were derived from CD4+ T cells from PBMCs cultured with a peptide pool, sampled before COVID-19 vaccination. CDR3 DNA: TGTGCCTGGAGTGAAGGACAGGCAACTAATGAAAAACTGTTTTTT. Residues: CAWSEGQATNEKLFF.